Reported below is one T cell receptor (beta chain). Its antigen remains unknown. This specimen belongs to a study of graft-versus-host responses after intestinal transplantation. About the study: Recipients underwent multivisceral, liver-intestinal, or isolated intestinal transplants. The whole recipient group had anti-thymocyte globulin induction followed by tacrolimus and steroids for two to four years. Study results and caveats: High graft-versus-host to host-versus-graft T cell clonal ratios marked allografts of patients with graft-donor macrochimerism. Analysis identified GvH clones in recipient marrow, with some appearing first in ileum or blood.

Deletions cut 6 bases from V and 6 bases from J, with 12 bases between. Germline CDR1 reads LNHNV; CDR2 reads YYDKDF (reference sequence). The CDR3 runs 14 residues. Assay: immunoSEQ multiplex PCR; the TCRdb copy retains only in-frame clones and omits some. The sample carries 85,000 to 100,000 clones, 86% recorded once. This sequence joins TRBV15 and TRBJ1-6; D unresolved. The sequences come from PBMCs, collected 255 days after intestinal transplant. This clonotype was sampled from a human patient who received an intestinal transplant, so some T cells may come from the graft donor. CDR3 in DNA: TGTGCCACCAGTTTTCTGAGCCTTAATTCACCCCTCCACTTT. This codes for CATSFLSLNSPLHF.